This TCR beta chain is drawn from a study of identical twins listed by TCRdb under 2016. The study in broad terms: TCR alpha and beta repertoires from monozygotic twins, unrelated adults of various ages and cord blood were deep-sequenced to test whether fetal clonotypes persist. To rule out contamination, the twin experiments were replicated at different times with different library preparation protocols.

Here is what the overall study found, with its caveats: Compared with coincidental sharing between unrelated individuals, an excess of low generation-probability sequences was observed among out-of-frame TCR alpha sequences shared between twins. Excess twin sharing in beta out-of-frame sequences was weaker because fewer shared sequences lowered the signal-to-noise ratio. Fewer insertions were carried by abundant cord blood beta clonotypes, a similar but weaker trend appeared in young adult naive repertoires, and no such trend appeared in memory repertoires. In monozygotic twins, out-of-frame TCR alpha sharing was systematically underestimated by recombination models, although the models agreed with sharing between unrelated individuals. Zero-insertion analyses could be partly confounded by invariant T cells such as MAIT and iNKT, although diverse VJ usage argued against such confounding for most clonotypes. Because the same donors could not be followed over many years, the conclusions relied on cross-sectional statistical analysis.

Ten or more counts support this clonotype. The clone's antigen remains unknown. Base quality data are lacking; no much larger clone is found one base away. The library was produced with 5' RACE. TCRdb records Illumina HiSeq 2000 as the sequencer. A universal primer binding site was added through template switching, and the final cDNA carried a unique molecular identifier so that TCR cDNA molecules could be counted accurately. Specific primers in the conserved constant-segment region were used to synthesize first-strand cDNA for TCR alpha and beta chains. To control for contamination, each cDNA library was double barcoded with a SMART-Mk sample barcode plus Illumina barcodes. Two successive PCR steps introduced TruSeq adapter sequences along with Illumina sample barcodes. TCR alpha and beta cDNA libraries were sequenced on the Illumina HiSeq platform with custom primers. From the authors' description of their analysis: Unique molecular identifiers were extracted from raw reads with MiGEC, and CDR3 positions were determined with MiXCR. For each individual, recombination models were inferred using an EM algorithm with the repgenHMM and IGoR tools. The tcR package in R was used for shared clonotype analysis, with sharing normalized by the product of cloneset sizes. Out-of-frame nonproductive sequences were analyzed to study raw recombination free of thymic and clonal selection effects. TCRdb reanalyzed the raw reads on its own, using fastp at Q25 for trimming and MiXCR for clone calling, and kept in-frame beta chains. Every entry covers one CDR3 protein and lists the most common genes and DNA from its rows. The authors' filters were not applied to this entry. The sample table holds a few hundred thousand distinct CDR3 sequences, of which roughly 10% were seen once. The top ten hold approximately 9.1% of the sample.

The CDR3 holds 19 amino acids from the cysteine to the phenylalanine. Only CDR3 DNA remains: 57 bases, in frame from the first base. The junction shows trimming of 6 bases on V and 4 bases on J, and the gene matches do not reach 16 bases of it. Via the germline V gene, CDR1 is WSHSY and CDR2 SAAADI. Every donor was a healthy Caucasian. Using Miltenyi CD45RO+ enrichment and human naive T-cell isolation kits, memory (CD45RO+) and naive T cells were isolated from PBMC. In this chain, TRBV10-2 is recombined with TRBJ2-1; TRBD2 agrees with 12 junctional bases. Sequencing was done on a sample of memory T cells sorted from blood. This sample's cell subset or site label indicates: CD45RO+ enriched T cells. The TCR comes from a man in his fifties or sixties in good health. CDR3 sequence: CASRAAWLTSGRGYNEQFF. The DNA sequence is TGCGCCAGCAGGGCCGCCTGGCTGACTAGCGGGAGAGGGTACAATGAGCAGTTCTTC.